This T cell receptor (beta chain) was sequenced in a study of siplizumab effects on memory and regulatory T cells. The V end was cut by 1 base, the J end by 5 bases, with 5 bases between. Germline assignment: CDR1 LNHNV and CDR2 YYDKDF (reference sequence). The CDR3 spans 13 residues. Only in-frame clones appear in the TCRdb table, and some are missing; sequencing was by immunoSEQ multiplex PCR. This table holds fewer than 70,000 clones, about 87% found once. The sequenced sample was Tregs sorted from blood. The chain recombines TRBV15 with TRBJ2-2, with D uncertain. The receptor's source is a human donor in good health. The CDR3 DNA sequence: TGTGCCACCAGCAGAGGCCCAACCGGGGAGCTGTTTTTT. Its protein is CATSRGPTGELFF. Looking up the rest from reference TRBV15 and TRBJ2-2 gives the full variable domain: DAMVIQNPRYQVTQFGKPVTLSCSQTLNHNVMYWYQQKSSQAPKLLFHYYDKDFNNEADTPDNFQSRRPNTSFCFLDIRSPGLGDTAMYLCATSRGPTGELFFGEGSRLTVL.